Listed below are T cell receptor beta chains from one sample, sequenced in a study of CDR3 diversity in severe acne. TCRdb called the PCR reads again in MiXCR, with one record for every CDR3 protein. The table shows some 90,000 distinct CDR3 sequences, with 45% to 50% occurring only once. The sequenced sample consisted of blood. These receptors originate from a male donor in good health, serving as a control. Each CDR3 is given with its conserved first and last residue. The order of the fields is D gene, clone size, J gene, V gene, CDR3 protein, CDR3 DNA. A D gene is named only where the DNA matches it firmly. The size entry is marked missing in some rows and otherwise reads once, few, many or a size class.

D gene: TRBD2; clone size: many; J gene: TRBJ2-7; V gene: TRBV9; CDR3 protein: CASSTYSGDDDEQYF; CDR3 DNA: TGTGCCAGCAGCACGTATAGCGGGGACGACGACGAGCAGTACTTC
D gene: NA; clone size: NA; J gene: TRBJ2-7; V gene: TRBV7-2; CDR3 protein: CASSLSGLGEQYF; CDR3 DNA: TGTGCCAGCAGCTTATCAGGGCTGGGCGAGCAGTACTTC
D gene: NA; clone size: NA; J gene: TRBJ2-5; V gene: TRBV6-5; CDR3 protein: CASRVTGGRGEKLFFGSGTQYF; CDR3 DNA: NA
D gene: NA; clone size: many; J gene: TRBJ2-3; V gene: TRBV10-3; CDR3 protein: CAISDRDPRTDTQYF; CDR3 DNA: TGTGCCATCAGTGACCGGGACCCGAGAACAGATACGCAGTATTTT
D gene: NA; clone size: few; J gene: TRBJ1-5; V gene: TRBV28; CDR3 protein: CASSPLGVGKGHSNQPQHF; CDR3 DNA: TGTGCCAGCAGTCCCCTAGGAGTGGGGAAGGGCCATAGCAATCAGCCCCAGCATTTT
D gene: NA; clone size: NA; J gene: TRBJ2-7; V gene: TRBV6-5; CDR3 protein: CASSYSRDKSYEQYF; CDR3 DNA: TGTGCCAGCAGTTACTCGCGGGACAAATCCTACGAGCAGTACTTC
D gene: TRBD1; clone size: medium-sized; J gene: TRBJ2-7; V gene: TRBV20-1; CDR3 protein: CSAEGQGITSYEQYF; CDR3 DNA: TGCAGTGCAGAAGGACAGGGCATAACCTCCTACGAGCAGTACTTC
D gene: NA; clone size: many; J gene: TRBJ2-2; V gene: TRBV15; CDR3 protein: CATSRAAGASNANTGELFF; CDR3 DNA: TGTGCCACCAGCAGAGCGGCAGGGGCCTCCAACGCGAACACCGGGGAGCTGTTTTTT
D gene: TRBD1; clone size: NA; J gene: TRBJ1-1; V gene: TRBV20-1; CDR3 protein: CSARDGQGEAFF; CDR3 DNA: TGCAGTGCTAGAGATGGACAGGGCGAAGCTTTCTTT
D gene: TRBD1; clone size: many; J gene: TRBJ2-7; V gene: TRBV11-2; CDR3 protein: CASSWGQGSYEQYF; CDR3 DNA: TGTGCCAGCAGCTGGGGACAGGGCTCCTACGAGCAGTACTTC
D gene: NA; clone size: many; J gene: TRBJ2-7; V gene: TRBV12-3/TRBV12-4; CDR3 protein: CASSLGPTYEQYF; CDR3 DNA: TGTGCCAGCAGCTTAGGGCCGACCTACGAGCAGTACTTC
D gene: NA; clone size: NA; J gene: TRBJ2-3; V gene: TRBV13; CDR3 protein: CASSPHGITEGQYF; CDR3 DNA: TGTGCCAGCAGCCCGCACGGGATCACAGAGGGGCAGTATTTT
D gene: NA; clone size: many; J gene: TRBJ1-3; V gene: TRBV7-2; CDR3 protein: CASTPRGGARVSDSGNTIYF; CDR3 DNA: TGTGCCAGCACCCCGAGGGGGGGGGCGCGAGTCTCGGACTCTGGAAACACCATATATTTT
D gene: NA; clone size: few; J gene: TRBJ1-5; V gene: TRBV7-9; CDR3 protein: CASSLADGGGNQPQHF; CDR3 DNA: TGTGCCAGCAGCTTAGCGGACGGGGGAGGCAATCAGCCCCAGCATTTT
D gene: TRBD1; clone size: few; J gene: TRBJ2-6; V gene: TRBV29-1; CDR3 protein: CSVEPLQGAGANVLTF; CDR3 DNA: TGCAGCGTTGAACCCCTCCAGGGGGCTGGGGCCAACGTCCTGACTTTC
D gene: NA; clone size: NA; J gene: TRBJ1-1; V gene: TRBV7-3; CDR3 protein: CASSLSVQMNTEAFF; CDR3 DNA: TGTGCCAGCAGCTTATCTGTGCAGATGAACACTGAAGCTTTCTTT
D gene: NA; clone size: NA; J gene: TRBJ1-6; V gene: TRBV7-2; CDR3 protein: CASSRDRSSPLHF; CDR3 DNA: TGTGCCAGCAGTCGGGACCGAAGTTCACCCCTCCACTTT
D gene: TRBD1; clone size: NA; J gene: TRBJ1-1; V gene: TRBV19; CDR3 protein: CASSISNRGNTEAFF; CDR3 DNA: TGTGCCAGTAGTATATCGAACAGGGGGAACACTGAAGCTTTCTTT
D gene: TRBD1; clone size: NA; J gene: TRBJ1-2; V gene: TRBV29-1; CDR3 protein: CSVDSGTASYYGYTF; CDR3 DNA: TGCAGCGTTGATTCGGGGACAGCCTCTTACTATGGCTACACCTTC
D gene: NA; clone size: many; J gene: TRBJ1-1; V gene: TRBV5-6; CDR3 protein: CASSLDGGRVKAFF; CDR3 DNA: TGTGCCAGCAGCTTGGACGGGGGGCGGGTGAAAGCTTTCTTT
D gene: NA; clone size: NA; J gene: TRBJ2-2; V gene: TRBV5-1; CDR3 protein: CASSLGTANTGELFF; CDR3 DNA: TGCGCCAGCAGCTTGGGGACAGCGAACACCGGGGAGCTGTTTTTT
D gene: TRBD2; clone size: large; J gene: TRBJ2-1; V gene: TRBV6-4; CDR3 protein: CASSDGTSDYNEQFF; CDR3 DNA: TGTGCCAGCAGTGACGGGACTAGCGACTACAATGAGCAGTTCTTC
D gene: NA; clone size: NA; J gene: TRBJ2-2; V gene: TRBV7-9; CDR3 protein: CASSLAQRTGELFF; CDR3 DNA: TGTGCCAGCAGCTTGGCCCAGCGGACCGGGGAGCTGTTTTTT
D gene: NA; clone size: NA; J gene: TRBJ1-2; V gene: TRBV29-1; CDR3 protein: CSVDKAGYTF; CDR3 DNA: TGCAGCGTAGACAAGGCTGGCTACACCTTC
D gene: NA; clone size: few; J gene: TRBJ2-7; V gene: TRBV11-3; CDR3 protein: CASSLDLTVGEQYF; CDR3 DNA: TGTGCCAGCAGCTTAGACCTGACAGTTGGCGAGCAGTACTTC
D gene: NA; clone size: few; J gene: TRBJ1-2; V gene: TRBV5-1; CDR3 protein: CASSLDSRAVYGYTF; CDR3 DNA: TGCGCCAGCAGCTTGGATTCCAGGGCTGTCTATGGCTACACCTTC